The source of this T cell receptor beta chain is a study of cytomegalovirus exposure and HLA in healthy donors. Study as a whole: Out of 150 million to 200 million T cells, an earlier analysis found about 120 million unique TCR beta sequences in total. Inside one of the first data releases sat some 85 million unique TCRs taken from HLA-typed donors. Membership in the Caucasian-associated ancestry cluster was found for about four fifths of nearly 400 genotyped donors.

Primers included in the PCR were 60 Vbeta and 13 Jbeta primers. TCRdb keeps only in-frame clones here, not all; method: immunoSEQ multiplex PCR. The repertoire holds approximately 150,000 clones, 75% to 85% seen once, with less than 15% in the top ten. This CDR3 spans 13 amino acids. The germline V gene has CDR1 LGHNA and CDR2 YSLEER. The junction had 5 bases not matched to a gene; V was cut back by 6 bases and J by 6 bases. With respect to this clone: Its antigen is unknown.

Study-wide points: Productive status was seen about 90% or about 30% of the time for most TCR beta V segments in an earlier analysis.

The receptor's source is a woman in her forties or fifties in good health and CMV-seronegative. J is TRBJ1-2 and V is TRBV4-3; 9 bases match TRBD1. The sequencing input was PBMCs. The DNA for the CDR3 is TGCGCCAGCAGTCCGGGACAGGGTGATGGCTACACCTTC. Its protein product is CASSPGQGDGYTF.